This TCR beta chain came from a study of shared clonotypes between healthy human individuals. A word on this clone: Antigen: not known.

The CDR3 covers 15 residues. The germline CDR1 and CDR2 sequences are SGHTA and FQGNSA. Between the trimmed V and J ends, which lost 6 bases and 0 bases, there was a span of 9 bases. Evenly divided among several immunoSEQ plates was the genomic DNA of each subset. Template amounts of around 270 ng DNA, some 30,000 T cell genomes, were employed in unsorted PBMC replicate PCRs. Method: immunoSEQ multiplex PCR; TCRdb's copy keeps in-frame clones and lacks some. The profile shows around 500,000 clones, over 60% of them singletons. Study-wide findings and caveats: Investigators expected sequencing depth to affect clonotype sharing among donors.

Sequenced: PBMCs. This TCR came from a woman in her forties in good health. Some clones in this sample may be carry-over from other donors' samples. The chain couples TRBV7-2 to TRBJ2-6; D is unclear. For the CDR3, the DNA is TGTGCCAGCAGTCCAGGTTACTCTGGGGCCAACGTCCTGACTTTC. Protein: CASSPGYSGANVLTF.